This T cell receptor (beta chain) stems from a study of blood T cell repertoires in COVID-19. Study-level background: From the United States, Italy and Spain came samples of acute and convalescent COVID-19. PBMCs, B-cell-depleted T cells, or T cells were the source of the cDNA or gDNA that made up the material.

V dropped 3 bases and J dropped 7 bases, with 13 bases sitting between them. The CDR3 is 14 residues long. CDR1 and CDR2 (germline): SGHAT, FQNNGV. Per the original methods: The authors estimated nucleated cell counts from reference gene primer amplification. Clones were sequenced by immunoSEQ multiplex PCR, and TCRdb holds only the in-frame ones, with some missing. For V, J and clone size, that table is used; D and trimming come from the DNA. The table lists a few hundred thousand clones, roughly 81% of them singletons. This TCR was sampled from a man aged 45-60 years who had recovered from COVID-19. J is TRBJ1-5 and V is TRBV11-2; D remains unclear. Sequencing input: peripheral blood. The CDR3 here is CASSFTNSGQPQHF. The CDR3 nucleotides are TGTGCCAGCAGCTTTACAAACTCGGGGCAGCCCCAGCATTTT.